The T cell receptor (beta chain) under discussion was sequenced for a study of shared clonotypes between healthy human individuals. With respect to this clone: Other DNA sequences in the same sample also yield this CDR3.

The table came from immunoSEQ multiplex PCR; TCRdb's copy has only in-frame clones and leaves some out. The data contain about 2.3 million clones, approximately 93% of them singletons. The ends were cut back, 1 base at V and 2 bases at J, with 6 bases in the middle. CDR1 is MGHDK and CDR2 is SYGVNS in the germline V gene. The CDR3 has 15 amino acids. This rearrangement joins TRBV25-1 to TRBJ2-6, with D maybe TRBD2 (6 bases). This receptor was taken from a man between 18 and 29 years old in good health. Some clones in this sample may be carry-over from other donors' samples. The source material was naive CD4+ T cells from PBMCs. Indicated subset: CD45RA+ positively selected. DNA for the CDR3: TGTGCCAGCAGTGAATCGGGGGCTGGGGCCAACGTCCTGACTTTC. It is translated as CASSESGAGANVLTF.